The 27 T cell receptor beta chains listed next were all sequenced from one sample in a study of prognosis after radiotherapy for stage I lung cancer. Two-round multiplex PCR amplified TCR beta CDR3 from genomic DNA. First-round PCR amplification was performed with primers specific to each TRBV and TRBJ gene. TCRdb ran MiXCR on the multiplex PCR reads and lists one entry per CDR3 protein. This table has some 38,000 distinct CDR3 sequences, around 24% appearing once. This specimen consisted of PBMCs, obtained before or after stereotactic body radiation therapy (not recorded which). The receptors stem from a donor aged 50 or older with non-small cell lung cancer.

This clonotype was seen at least ten times. The CDR3: CAIRGQSNTEAFF. CDR3 nucleotide sequence: TGTGCCATCAGGGGACAGAGCAACACTGAAGCTTTCTTT. This chain joins TRBV10-3 and TRBJ1-1; 7 bases line up with TRBD1. Trimming cost V 6 bases and J 2 bases; bases outside gene matches: 3. CDR3 length: 13 residues. Germline CDR1 ENHRY, CDR2 SYGVKD.

The CDR3 bases are TGTGCCAGCAGCCCCGGGGCGGGCACAGATACGCAGTATTTT. Protein sequence: CASSPGAGTDTQYF. The chain combines TRBV7-3 with TRBJ2-3; either TRBD1 or TRBD2 may fit D (5 bases each). Trimming pared 5 bases from V and 1 base from J, leaving 10 bases between. Germline lookup yields CDR1 SGHTA and CDR2 FQGTGA. There are 14 residues in the CDR3.

There are many counts of this clonotype. V gene TRBV5-1 combines with J gene TRBJ2-7; possibly TRBD1 for D (6 bases). The CDR3 consists of 15 residues. V was trimmed by 0 bases and J by 2 bases, leaving 12 bases between them. CDR1 is SGHRS, CDR2 YFSETQ, per germline. The chain's CDR3 is CASSLDLGQAYEQYF. The CDR3 DNA is TGCGCCAGCAGCTTGGATCTGGGACAAGCCTACGAGCAGTACTTC.

In this sample, this clonotype turned up many times. The rearrangement links TRBV7-9 to TRBJ1-1, with unresolved D. The V end lost 4 bases, the J end lost 1 base, and 13 bases lay between the germline ends. Germline V lookup: CDR1 SEHNR, CDR2 FQNEAQ (reference sequence). The CDR3 has 15 amino acids. CDR3 loop: CASSSDKAGNTEAFF. CDR3 DNA: TGTGCCAGCAGCTCAGACAAAGCAGGGAACACTGAAGCTTTCTTT. Variable domain in full (rest from reference TRBV7-9 and TRBJ1-1): DTGVSQNPRHKITKRGQNVTFRCDPISEHNRLYWYRQTLGQGPEFLTYFQNEAQLEKSRLLSDRFSAERPKGSFSTLEIQRTEQGDSAMYLCASSSDKAGNTEAFFGQGTRLTVV.

This clonotype was counted ten times or more. The rearrangement joins TRBV5-1 to TRBJ2-5; D unresolved. CDR3 size: 15 residues. Trimming took off 2 bases at V and 1 base at J, with 12 bases between the two ends. Looked up from germline, CDR1 is SGHRS and CDR2 is YFSETQ. The CDR3 loop reads CASSFLGTPQETQYF. The CDR3 coding sequence is TGCGCCAGCAGCTTTCTAGGAACTCCCCAAGAGACCCAGTACTTC.

The chain has TRBV6-1 and TRBJ2-3; D is perhaps TRBD1 or TRBD2 (5 bases each). The V gene lost 4 bases and the J gene lost 6 bases, with 14 bases spanning the gap. The CDR3 sequence is 14 residues long. Germline CDR1 reads MNHNS; CDR2 reads SASEGT. CDR3 sequence reads: CASSGDPRTDTQYF. DNA for the CDR3: TGTGCCAGCAGTGGGGACCCAAGAACGGATACGCAGTATTTT.

This clonotype was observed many times. This chain joins TRBV25-1 and TRBJ2-2; 7 nucleotides line up with TRBD2. Germline values: CDR1 MGHDK, CDR2 SYGVNS. The CDR3 runs to 16 residues. Trimming removed 7 bases from V and 7 bases from J; junction bases left unmatched: 15. CDR3 residues: CASIAASGKFGGELFF. CDR3 nucleotides: TGTGCCAGCATTGCGGCTAGCGGCAAGTTTGGCGGGGAGCTGTTTTTT.

This clonotype appeared many times. The chain is built from TRBV30 and TRBJ1-2, with D perhaps matching TRBD1 (5 bases). The CDR3 totals 15 residues. Trimming took 0 bases from V and 4 from J, leaving 15 bases between them. Germline V lookup: CDR1 GTSNPN, CDR2 SVGIG (reference sequence). The CDR3 loop is CAWSVWGKQSYGYTF. CDR3 nucleotide sequence: TGTGCCTGGAGTGTTTGGGGGAAACAGAGCTATGGCTACACCTTC.

This clonotype was counted many times. The chain carries TRBV19 and TRBJ1-5, with 8 bases aligning to TRBD1. CDR1 is LNHDA and CDR2 is SQIVND in the germline V gene (reference sequence). The V segment lost 6 bases and the J segment 7 bases; nucleotides outside the gene matches: 2. The CDR3 runs to 12 residues. CDR3 sequence (DNA): TGTGCCAGTAGGGACAGGGAGCAGCCCCAGCATTTT. It translates to CASRDREQPQHF.

The sample holds many counts of this clonotype. This chain uses TRBV11-2 with TRBJ1-4; TRBD1 agrees at 8 bases. In germline, CDR1 is SGHAT, CDR2 FQNNGV. V dropped 1 base and J dropped 9; count of bases not matched to a gene: 4. The CDR3 spans 14 residues. The CDR3 is CASSLAQGGQKLFF. CDR3 DNA: TGTGCCAGCAGCTTAGCACAGGGGGGACAAAAACTGTTTTTT.

There are many counts of this clonotype. The chain has TRBV6-5 and TRBJ1-1, with a possible D match to TRBD1 (5 bases). The CDR3 is 14 amino acids. V lost 2 bases to trimming and J lost 7 bases, with 14 bases between them. From germline, CDR1 is MNHEY and CDR2 SVGAGI. The CDR3 sequence: CASSYRGRRDEAFF. CDR3 DNA: TGTGCCAGCAGTTACAGGGGCCGCAGGGATGAAGCTTTCTTT.

This clonotype was found many times. The V gene is TRBV30, the J gene TRBJ1-6; tentatively, D is TRBD1 (5 bases). The V end lost 2 bases, the J end lost 2 bases, and 16 bases lay between the germline ends. CDR3 size: 17 residues. Germline loops: CDR1 GTSNPN, CDR2 SVGIG (reference sequence). The CDR3 protein is CAWSPLTAGTYNSPLHF. In DNA, the CDR3 is TGTGCCTGGAGTCCACTGACAGCCGGAACCTATAATTCACCCCTCCACTTT.

This clonotype was detected ten times or more. The chain links TRBV12-3 or TRBV12-4 to TRBJ2-3; D is perhaps TRBD1 (6 bases). The ends were cut back, 8 bases at V and 1 base at J, with 13 bases in the middle. The CDR3 runs 14 residues. CDR3 residues: CASLDRLGTDTQYF. The CDR3 DNA sequence: TGTGCCAGCTTAGACAGGCTGGGCACAGATACGCAGTATTTT.

On this clonotype: Possible read error: a much larger clone is one base away. DNA of the CDR3: TGTGCCAGCTCACCAACCGGGGGAAGTACTCAGCCCCAGCATTTT. It encodes CASSPTGGSTQPQHF. The rearrangement uses TRBV18 and TRBJ1-5; tentatively, D is TRBD1 (5 bases). The CDR3 loop spans 15 amino acids. Per germline, CDR1 KGHSH and CDR2 LQKENI. The V end was cut by 2 bases, the J end by 6 bases, with 14 bases between.

This clonotype occurred many times. The chain has TRBV19 and TRBJ1-2; 9 nucleotides align to TRBD1. With V trimmed by 7 bases and J by 7 bases, 4 bases remained unmatched. Germline CDR1 is LNHDA and CDR2 is SQIVND (reference sequence). The CDR3 loop spans 12 amino acids. The CDR3 nucleotides are TGTGCCAGTACCCGGACAGGGGTTGGCTACACCTTC. This encodes CASTRTGVGYTF.

This clonotype was seen only a few times. Sequence at one end of the junction differs from germline and may be a read error. This CDR3 reads CASSSTGTGYYGYIF. The CDR3 region has the DNA TGTGCCAGTAGCTCAACCGGGACAGGGTACTATGGCTACATCTTC. The chain recombines TRBV6-1 with TRBJ1-2; 9 nucleotides match TRBD1. The length of the CDR3 is 15 residues. Germline values: CDR1 MNHNS, CDR2 SASEGT.

This chain links TRBV20-1 with TRBJ2-7, with a tentative D call TRBD2 (6 bases). CDR1 DFQATT and CDR2 SNEGSKA come from the germline V gene (reference sequence). This CDR3 region has 13 residues. V lost 1 base, J lost 2 bases, and 9 bases lay in between. The CDR3 here is CSARGGATYEQYF. The CDR3, as DNA: TGCAGTGCTAGAGGCGGGGCGACCTACGAGCAGTACTTC.

The table lists this clonotype with many counts. The chain recombines TRBV11-2 with TRBJ2-7; TRBD1 matches 9 bases. The length of the CDR3 is 14 residues. J lost 3 bases, V lost 4 bases, and 4 bases had no gene match. The germline V gene has CDR1 SGHAT and CDR2 FQNNGV. In DNA, the CDR3 is TGTGCCAGCAGCTCCGGACAGGGGATCTACGAGCAGTACTTC. Translated, it gives CASSSGQGIYEQYF.

This clonotype was recorded many times. This sequence joins TRBV6-1 and TRBJ2-7, with D tentatively TRBD1 (5 bases). V lost 8 bases and J lost 2, with 13 bases in between. Germline CDR1 MNHNS, CDR2 SASEGT. The CDR3 is 13 residues long. In nucleotides, the CDR3 is TGTGCCAGCGAGTCAGGGAATCCCTACGAGCAGTACTTC. It encodes CASESGNPYEQYF.

At least ten counts were recorded for this clonotype. This chain uses TRBV11-3 with TRBJ2-1; 7 positions match TRBD2. CDR3 length equals 14 residues. In germline, CDR1 is SGHNT, CDR2 YENEEA. The ends lost 5 bases at V and 8 bases at J; junction bases unmatched: 9. Written as DNA, the CDR3 is TGTGCCAGCAGCCTTTCGACTAGCCTTGATGAGCAGTTCTTC. Protein sequence: CASSLSTSLDEQFF.

This clonotype was found many times. The V call is TRBV5-1, the J call TRBJ2-1, with D maybe TRBD2 (7 bases). Trimming pared 0 bases from V and 7 bases from J, leaving 14 bases between. The CDR3 loop spans 15 amino acids. Per the germline V gene, CDR1 is SGHRS and CDR2 is YFSETQ. The DNA of the CDR3 is TGCGCCAGCAGCTTGGGTGGGGGGGCCCCGAATGAGCAGTTCTTC. This translates into CASSLGGGAPNEQFF.

This clonotype was counted many times. The chain recombines TRBV19 with TRBJ2-2; 7 nucleotides align to TRBD1. Germline V gene lookup returns CDR1 LNHDA and CDR2 SQIVND (reference sequence). The CDR3 is 14 residues long. The V gene end was trimmed by 5 bases and the J gene end by 6 bases; junction bases not matched to a gene: 6. The CDR3 is CASSGDRRPGELFF. CDR3 in DNA: TGTGCCAGTAGTGGGGACAGAAGACCCGGGGAGCTGTTTTTT.

This clonotype was counted a few times. The chain combines TRBV4-1 with TRBJ1-3; D possibly corresponds to TRBD1 (5 bases). Looked up from germline, CDR1 is MGHRA and CDR2 is YSYEKL. Trimming shortened V by 5 bases and J by 0 bases, and 20 bases separated the two germline ends. The CDR3 consists of 18 residues. The CDR3 coding sequence is TGCGCCAGCAGCTCAATGCCGGGACTCAAGAGCTCTGGAAACACCATATATTTT. Protein sequence: CASSSMPGLKSSGNTIYF.

This clonotype has a count of ten or more. The chain joins TRBV12-3 or TRBV12-4 to TRBJ1-2, with TRBD1 as a possible D gene (6 bases). The CDR3 runs 15 residues. The V gene lost 7 bases and the J gene lost 0 bases, with 15 bases spanning the gap. CDR3 nucleotide sequence: TGTGCCAGCACCTTAGGACAGATAGCTAACTATGGCTACACCTTC. Translation gives CASTLGQIANYGYTF.

The table lists this clonotype with a count of one. A much bigger clone sits one base away, suggesting this may be a read error. The V call is TRBV29-1, the J call TRBJ2-3; a weak D match, TRBD1 (6 bases). Germline V lookup: CDR1 SQVTM, CDR2 ANQGSEA. Trimming took off 6 bases at V and 0 bases at J, with 16 bases between the two ends. There are 15 residues in the CDR3. The CDR3 spells CSVATGCVSTDTQYF. The CDR3 nucleotides read TGCAGCGTGGCAACAGGGTGCGTGAGCACAGATACGCAGTATTTT.

A few counts support this clonotype. The chain combines TRBV6-1 with TRBJ2-1; TRBD2 is a possible D gene (7 bases). This CDR3 spans 16 amino acids. V shed 7 bases and J shed 7 bases, with 23 bases lying between them. CDR1 is MNHNS and CDR2 is SASEGT in the germline V gene. The CDR3 DNA sequence: TGTGCCAGCATCAAAGAGGGGGGGGTTATCCCAAATGAGCAGTTCTTC. Its protein product is CASIKEGGVIPNEQFF.

This clonotype was seen repeatedly, ten times or more. J is TRBJ2-2 and V is TRBV28; TRBD1 aligns across 8 bases. Trimming removed 6 bases from V and 3 bases from J; junction bases left unmatched: 6. The CDR3 is made up of 15 amino acids. Germline CDR1 reads MDHEN; CDR2 reads SYDVKM. Here the CDR3 reads CASRGQGHDTGELFF. The CDR3 DNA reads TGTGCCAGCAGAGGACAGGGACATGACACCGGGGAGCTGTTTTTT.